Following are 7 T cell receptor beta chains from one sample sequenced in a study of OX40 agonist ivuxolimab in advanced cancers. Only in-frame clones appear in the TCRdb table, and some are missing; sequencing was by immunoSEQ multiplex PCR. The table includes roughly 70,000 clones, approximately 81% detected once. This material consisted of CD4+ or CD8+ T cells sorted from blood, taken in a trial of the OX40 agonist ivuxolimab. These receptors were taken from an adult with an advanced solid tumor such as melanoma, head and neck, liver or kidney cancer.

This chain connects TRBV5-1 to TRBJ2-7, with TRBD2 as a possible D gene (5 bases). The CDR3 runs 15 residues. Trimming pared 2 bases from V and 0 bases from J, leaving 12 bases between. CDR1 and CDR2 (germline): SGHRS, YFSETQ. CDR3 residues: CASSLLGVNSYEQYF. The CDR3 DNA reads TGCGCCAGCAGCTTATTGGGAGTGAACTCCTACGAGCAGTACTTC.

J is TRBJ1-2 and V is TRBV7-7; 8 bases are a match to TRBD1. The CDR3 length is 13 residues. V was clipped by 10 bases and J by 2 bases; unmatched bases: 6. Looked up from germline, CDR1 is SSHAT and CDR2 is FNYEAQ (reference sequence). CDR3 region: CANPGQENYGYTF. In nucleotides, the CDR3 is TGTGCCAACCCGGGACAGGAAAACTATGGCTACACCTTC. The full variable domain, completed using reference TRBV7-7 and TRBJ1-2, is GAGVSQSPRYKVTKRGQDVTLRCDPISSHATLYWYQQALGQGPEFLTYFNYEAQPDKSGLPSDRFSAERPEGSISTLTIQRTEQRDSAMYRCANPGQENYGYTFGSGTRLTVV.

The rearrangement links TRBV11-2 to TRBJ2-3; 8 bases agree with TRBD2. This CDR3 is built from 15 residues. Germline trimming cut 5 bases from V and 0 bases from J; bases unmatched to any gene: 4. CDR1 is SGHAT, CDR2 FQNNGV, per germline. CDR3 region: CASSAAGGSTDTQYF. DNA for the CDR3: TGTGCCAGCAGCGCCGCGGGGGGAAGCACAGATACGCAGTATTTT.

J is TRBJ2-2 and V is TRBV5-6; weak D call: TRBD1 (6 bases). The germline CDR1 and CDR2 sequences are SGHDT and YYEEEE. Trimming shortened V by 1 base and J by 7 bases, and 14 bases separated the two germline ends. The CDR3 loop spans 15 amino acids. CDR3 in amino acids: CASSLTGLGGGELFF. CDR3 DNA sequence: TGTGCCAGCAGCTTGACAGGGTTGGGCGGCGGGGAGCTGTTTTTT.

The genes are TRBV11-2 and TRBJ2-1; D gene ambiguous. V lost 1 base to trimming and J lost 10 bases, with 8 bases between them. CDR3 size: 12 residues. Per the germline V gene, CDR1 is SGHAT and CDR2 is FQNNGV. The CDR3 sequence: CASSLVRKEQFF. CDR3 DNA: TGTGCCAGCAGCTTAGTCCGCAAAGAGCAGTTCTTC.

This clone was recorded a few times. The V and J genes are TRBV28 and TRBJ2-4; 9 bases align to TRBD1. Unmatched junction bases numbered 6, after V lost 6 bases and J lost 3 bases. The CDR3 covers 15 residues. The germline gives CDR1 MDHEN, CDR2 SYDVKM. The CDR3 region is CASSLQGAGKNIQYF. DNA for the CDR3: TGTGCCAGCAGCTTACAGGGGGCCGGCAAAAACATTCAGTACTTC.

The rearrangement uses TRBV7-9 and TRBJ1-4, with D perhaps TRBD1 (5 bases). Trimming shortened V by 5 bases and J by 0 bases, and 10 bases separated the two germline ends. This CDR3 is built from 15 residues. Germline CDR1 and CDR2: SEHNR and FQNEAQ (reference sequence). The chain's CDR3 is CASSLTGSTNEKLFF. CDR3 DNA sequence: TGTGCCAGCAGCCTCACAGGATCAACTAATGAAAAACTGTTTTTT. Filled out from reference TRBV7-9 and TRBJ1-4, the complete variable domain reads DTGVSQNPRHKITKRGQNVTFRCDPISEHNRLYWYRQTLGQGPEFLTYFQNEAQLEKSRLLSDRFSAERPKGSFSTLEIQRTEQGDSAMYLCASSLTGSTNEKLFFGSGTQLSVL.